Below, 27 T cell receptor beta chains from the same sample are listed, as sequenced in a study of blood T cell repertoires in COVID-19 (dated by TCRdb to 2019 to 2021). Receptor libraries were prepared by the immunoSEQ multiplex PCR assay. TCRdb provides this immuneACCESS table in a form limited to in-frame rearrangements. Some clones are lacking; in checked studies, under half of them reflect an unresolved V gene, and why the rest are absent is not known. For this sample there are 300,000 to 450,000 clones; about 90% appear just once. Together, the top ten hold roughly 0.94% of the sample. The sample comprised PBMCs or T cells enriched from blood (not recorded which). Every receptor here comes from a woman aged 25 to 39 who had recovered from COVID-19.

This clone was detected only a few times. Other DNA sequences within the sample encode an identical CDR3. In DNA form, the CDR3 reads TGTGCCAGCAGTCCCTATAGCAATCAGCCCCAGCATTTT. Translating it yields CASSPYSNQPQHF. The chain couples TRBV27 to TRBJ1-5; D gene unclear. The CDR3 is made up of 13 amino acids. Per germline, CDR1 MNHEY and CDR2 SMNVEV (reference sequence). The V end lost 5 bases, the J end lost 0 bases, and 5 bases lay between the germline ends.

CDR3 loop: CASSLRGGEEQFF. In nucleotides, the CDR3 is TGCGCCAGCAGCTTGAGGGGGGGTGAGGAGCAGTTCTTC. The chain employs TRBV5-1 and TRBJ2-1, with D perhaps TRBD2 (7 bases). The CDR3 runs 13 residues. CDR1 is SGHRS and CDR2 is YFSETQ in the germline V gene. Between the trimmed V and J ends, which lost 1 base and 10 bases, there was a span of 12 bases.

The V call is TRBV11-2, the J call TRBJ1-4; 7 bases map to TRBD1. Trimming took 4 bases from V and 4 from J; bases not matched to a gene: 6. From germline, CDR1 is SGHAT and CDR2 FQNNGV. The CDR3 sequence is 15 residues long. CDR3 protein: CASSSGQAINEKLFF. The CDR3 DNA reads TGTGCCAGCAGCTCCGGACAGGCGATTAATGAAAAACTGTTTTTT.

The table lists this clone with a count of one. The chain recombines TRBV30 with TRBJ1-2; 11 positions agree with TRBD1. Germline-derived CDR1 and CDR2 are GTSNPN and SVGIG (reference sequence). Germline trimming cut 5 bases from V and 4 bases from J; bases unmatched to any gene: 3. The CDR3 is 13 residues long. CDR3 nucleotide sequence: TGTGCCTGGGCGGGACAGGGGGTCTATGGCTACACCTTC. The encoded protein is CAWAGQGVYGYTF. Together with reference TRBV30 and TRBJ1-2, the CDR3 gives the full variable domain: SQTIHQWPATLVQPVGSPLSLECTVEGTSNPNLYWYRQAAGRGLQLLFYSVGIGQISSEVPQNLSASRPQDRQFILSSKKLLLSDSGFYLCAWAGQGVYGYTFGSGTRLTVV.

This rearrangement joins TRBV28 to TRBJ2-1, with TRBD2 matching over 7 bases. Losses at the gene ends were 3 bases for V and 6 bases for J; bases not matched to a gene: 8. The CDR3 contains 15 residues. Germline-derived CDR1 and CDR2 are MDHEN and SYDVKM. CDR3 amino acids: CASSFRGVPTNEQFF. In nucleotides, the CDR3 is TGTGCCAGCAGTTTCCGGGGGGTTCCTACCAATGAGCAGTTCTTC.

This clone was seen a single time. The chain combines TRBV6-6 with TRBJ1-2; the match to TRBD1 covers 7 bases. The germline gives CDR1 MNHNY, CDR2 SVGAGI (reference sequence). This CDR3 spans 13 amino acids. With V trimmed by 8 bases and J by 5 bases, 8 bases remained unmatched. The CDR3 region is CASSEDRPYGYTF. Here the CDR3 DNA reads TGTGCCAGCTCTGAGGACAGGCCATATGGCTACACCTTC.

V usage is TRBV5-4 and J usage is TRBJ1-3; D may be TRBD1 (5 bases). The germline gives CDR1 SGHNT, CDR2 YYREEE (reference sequence). The length of the CDR3 is 18 residues. Trimming took off 2 bases at V and 0 bases at J, with 18 bases between the two ends. The CDR3 reads CASSFSGGYPSSGNTIYF. The CDR3 DNA is TGTGCCAGCAGCTTCTCGGGGGGATACCCGAGCTCTGGAAACACCATATATTTT.

V is TRBV4-1 and J is TRBJ2-3; 12 bases fit TRBD2. The V gene end was trimmed by 1 base and the J gene end by 4 bases; junction bases not matched to a gene: 3. The germline V gene has CDR1 MGHRA and CDR2 YSYEKL. The CDR3 runs to 16 residues. The CDR3 region is CASSQGASGGADTQYF. The CDR3 DNA follows: TGCGCCAGCAGCCAAGGCGCTAGCGGGGGGGCAGATACGCAGTATTTT.

This clone has only a few counts. The rearrangement uses TRBV3-1 (or the pseudogene TRBV3-2) and TRBJ1-4; maybe TRBD1 (5 bases). The CDR3 covers 14 residues. CDR1 is LGHDT, CDR2 YNNKEL, per germline (reference sequence). The V and J ends lost 3 bases and 8 bases respectively, with 13 bases between them. CDR3 protein: CASSQGTTGEKLFF. In DNA, the CDR3 is TGTGCCAGCAGCCAGGGGACTACGGGGGAAAAACTGTTTTTT.

V and J are TRBV6-4 and TRBJ2-1, with 9 bases aligning to TRBD1. CDR3 length equals 14 residues. CDR1 and CDR2 from the germline V gene are MRHNA and SNTAGT. V lost 3 bases to trimming and J lost 9 bases; unmatched junction nucleotides: 6. The CDR3 nucleotides read TGTGCCAGCAGTGAGAACAGGGGGCAGGTTGAGCAGTTCTTC. It codes for CASSENRGQVEQFF.

This rearrangement joins TRBV9 to TRBJ2-7; 10 positions match TRBD1. The CDR3 totals 15 residues. Germline V lookup: CDR1 SGDLS, CDR2 YYNGEE. J lost 2 bases, V lost 4 bases, and 6 bases had no gene match. The CDR3 loop is CASSFGTGVPYEQYF. CDR3 coding DNA: TGTGCCAGCAGCTTTGGGACAGGGGTGCCCTACGAGCAGTACTTC. The variable domain in full, completed from reference TRBV9 and TRBJ2-7, reads DSGVTQTPKHLITATGQRVTLRCSPRSGDLSVYWYQQSLDQGLQFLIQYYNGEERAKGNILERFSAQQFPDLHSELNLSSLELGDSALYFCASSFGTGVPYEQYFGPGTRLTVT.

This chain links TRBV7-9 with TRBJ1-1, with a possible D match to TRBD1 (5 bases). Germline CDR1 is SEHNR and CDR2 is FQNEAQ (reference sequence). The CDR3 consists of 13 residues. V was shortened by 5 bases and J by 4 bases, with 11 bases between the two germline ends. The CDR3: CASSAGGSTEAFF. In DNA, the CDR3 is TGTGCCAGCAGCGCTGGGGGGAGCACTGAAGCTTTCTTT.

V gene TRBV3-1 (or the pseudogene TRBV3-2) combines with J gene TRBJ2-3, with 11 bases that match TRBD2. The CDR3 is 19 residues long. The V segment lost 0 bases and the J segment 6 bases; nucleotides outside the gene matches: 14. CDR1 and CDR2 from the germline V gene are LGHDT and YNNKEL (reference sequence). This chain's CDR3 is CASSQELTSGGPQSDTQYF. DNA of the CDR3: TGTGCCAGCAGCCAAGAGTTAACTAGCGGGGGCCCACAATCGGATACGCAGTATTTT.

The V call is TRBV7-2, the J call TRBJ2-1; 7 bases match TRBD2. Germline V CDR1 and CDR2: SGHTA, FQGNSA. The CDR3 is 15 amino acids. J was trimmed by 6 bases and V by 5 bases; bases with no gene match: 10. The CDR3 nucleotides are TGTGCCAGCAGCCTGGCCGGGCGGGGGTCCAATGAGCAGTTCTTC. This gives the protein CASSLAGRGSNEQFF.

The V and J genes are TRBV9 and TRBJ1-1, with no clear D. Germline values: CDR1 SGDLS, CDR2 YYNGEE. Trimming left V 1 base short and J 4 bases short, with 8 bases between. This CDR3 is built from 13 residues. CDR3 nucleotide sequence: TGTGCCAGCAGCGTATGGAGAGGCACTGAAGCTTTCTTT. Residues: CASSVWRGTEAFF. The variable domain in full, completed from reference TRBV9 and TRBJ1-1, reads DSGVTQTPKHLITATGQRVTLRCSPRSGDLSVYWYQQSLDQGLQFLIQYYNGEERAKGNILERFSAQQFPDLHSELNLSSLELGDSALYFCASSVWRGTEAFFGQGTRLTVV.

The chain's CDR3 is CASSNIGTSAFNEQFF. The CDR3 DNA is TGTGCCAGCAGCAACATAGGGACTAGCGCGTTCAATGAGCAGTTCTTC. The chain couples TRBV7-8 to TRBJ2-1; TRBD2 agrees at 10 bases. The CDR3 runs to 16 residues. Germline V gene data show CDR1 as SGHVS and CDR2 as FQNEAQ. After removal of 5 bases from V and 6 bases from J, the junction contained 10 bases not matched to a gene. Full variable domain (rest looked up from reference TRBV7-8 and TRBJ2-1): GAGVSQSPRYKVAKRGQDVALRCDPISGHVSLFWYQQALGQGPEFLTYFQNEAQLDKSGLPSDRFFAERPEGSVSTLKIQRTQQEDSAVYLCASSNIGTSAFNEQFFGPGTRLTVL.

This chain joins TRBV9 and TRBJ2-1, with TRBD1 matching over 7 bases. The CDR3 runs to 16 residues. V dropped 0 bases and J dropped 4; count of bases not matched to a gene: 7. The germline gives CDR1 SGDLS, CDR2 YYNGEE. This CDR3 is CASSVGPPTGYNEQFF. Written as DNA, the CDR3 is TGTGCCAGCAGCGTAGGCCCCCCGACAGGGTACAATGAGCAGTTCTTC.

The rearrangement links TRBV5-1 to TRBJ2-1; 9 bases are shared with TRBD1. V dropped 2 bases and J dropped 2; count of bases not matched to a gene: 5. CDR3 length equals 16 residues. Looked up from germline, CDR1 is SGHRS and CDR2 is YFSETQ. The CDR3 here is CASSFGQGRTYNEQFF. In DNA form, the CDR3 reads TGCGCCAGCAGCTTCGGACAGGGGAGGACCTACAATGAGCAGTTCTTC. The variable domain in full, with the rest retrieved from reference TRBV5-1 and TRBJ2-1, is KAGVTQTPRYLIKTRGQQVTLSCSPISGHRSVSWYQQTPGQGLQFLFEYFSETQRNKGNFPGRFSGRQFSNSRSEMNVSTLELGDSALYLCASSFGQGRTYNEQFFGPGTRLTVL.

This clone occurred a few times. The CDR3 spells CASSPTLASTNEKLFF. The DNA for the CDR3 is TGTGCCAGCAGCCCAACCTTGGCTTCAACTAATGAAAAACTGTTTTTT. V and J are TRBV28 and TRBJ1-4; D unclear. Deletions cut 6 bases from V and 0 bases from J, with 14 bases between. The CDR3 runs 16 residues. Looked up from germline, CDR1 is MDHEN and CDR2 is SYDVKM.

The rearrangement uses TRBV7-6 and TRBJ2-3; TRBD2 matches at 7 bases. This CDR3 spans 14 amino acids. V lost 6 bases to trimming and J lost 2 bases; unmatched junction nucleotides: 5. Germline CDR1 and CDR2: SGHVS and FNYEAQ. DNA of the CDR3: TGTGCCAGCAGGGCCGGGACTACCACAGATACGCAGTATTTT. Translating it yields CASRAGTTTDTQYF.

The chain has TRBV5-1 and TRBJ2-1; 7 positions match TRBD2. Germline lookup yields CDR1 SGHRS and CDR2 YFSETQ. V was clipped by 0 bases and J by 7 bases; unmatched bases: 10. The CDR3 sequence is 16 residues long. The CDR3 region has the DNA TGCGCCAGCAGCTTGGCCGGGGGGATTGATAGTAATGAGCAGTTCTTC. This gives the protein CASSLAGGIDSNEQFF. Complete variable domain (other parts from reference TRBV5-1 and TRBJ2-1): KAGVTQTPRYLIKTRGQQVTLSCSPISGHRSVSWYQQTPGQGLQFLFEYFSETQRNKGNFPGRFSGRQFSNSRSEMNVSTLELGDSALYLCASSLAGGIDSNEQFFGPGTRLTVL.

The CDR3 region is CASSLLAGEQYF. The DNA of the CDR3 is TGTGCCAGCAGCTTACTAGCGGGCGAGCAGTACTTC. The V and J genes are TRBV5-4 and TRBJ2-7; 9 bases fit TRBD2. Germline V gene lookup returns CDR1 SGHNT and CDR2 YYREEE (reference sequence). CDR3 length: 12 amino acids. The V gene end was trimmed by 2 bases and the J gene end by 6 bases; junction bases not matched to a gene: 0.

This chain connects TRBV5-4 to TRBJ2-3, with 8 nucleotides matching TRBD2. The germline gives CDR1 SGHNT, CDR2 YYREEE (reference sequence). The J segment lost 4 bases and the V segment lost 6 bases, leaving 10 bases of the junction unmatched. The CDR3 has 15 amino acids. In DNA form, the CDR3 reads TGTGCCAGCACGCGGGGGGAGGGAATGGCAGATACGCAGTATTTT. Protein product: CASTRGEGMADTQYF.

The CDR3: CASSLVTEGYTF. The CDR3 coding sequence is TGTGCCAGCAGCTTAGTAACGGAGGGCTACACCTTC. The chain couples TRBV7-9 to TRBJ1-2, with no clear D. The length of the CDR3 is 12 residues. CDR1 is SEHNR, CDR2 FQNEAQ, per germline (reference sequence). The germline V and J ends were trimmed by 1 base and 8 bases, with 8 bases remaining between them.

V is TRBV18 and J is TRBJ2-1; D unclear. V shed 4 bases and J shed 0 bases, with 13 bases lying between them. From germline, CDR1 is KGHSH and CDR2 LQKENI. CDR3 length: 16 amino acids. CDR3 amino acids: CASSLPPGTSYNEQFF. CDR3 nucleotides: TGTGCCAGCTCACTACCTCCAGGAACCTCCTACAATGAGCAGTTCTTC. Drawing the rest from reference TRBV18 and TRBJ2-1, the complete variable domain is NAGVMQNPRHLVRRRGQEARLRCSPMKGHSHVYWYRQLPEEGLKFMVYLQKENIIDESGMPKERFSAEFPKEGPSILRIQQVVRGDSAAYFCASSLPPGTSYNEQFFGPGTRLTVL.

This sequence joins TRBV5-1 and TRBJ2-3; D unclear. The CDR3 sequence is 11 residues long. Germline V gene lookup returns CDR1 SGHRS and CDR2 YFSETQ. Trimming removed 3 bases from V and 4 bases from J, with 3 bases in between. The CDR3, as DNA: TGCGCCAGCAGCTCCGCAGATACGCAGTATTTT. Translated, it gives CASSSADTQYF.

J is TRBJ2-3 and V is TRBV15, with 9 bases fitting TRBD1. The CDR3 consists of 14 residues. V lost 8 bases and J lost 4; bases outside the gene matches: 7. Germline V gives CDR1 LNHNV, CDR2 YYDKDF (reference sequence). In DNA form, the CDR3 reads TGTGCCACCCTAGACGGACAGGGGCCAGATACGCAGTATTTT. Translating gives CATLDGQGPDTQYF.